What follows describes a single T cell receptor beta chain. Its antigen is not known. Relative to the germline gene, one junction end is altered; a read error may explain this. The CDR3 extends over 14 amino acids. The germline CDR1 and CDR2 sequences are MNHNS and SASEGT. This sample stems from a study of neoadjuvant anti-PD-1 for oral cavity cancer. General study points: Higher pretreatment Treg/Th17 ratios tracked higher pretreatment blood clonality.

Sequenced by immunoSEQ multiplex PCR; TCRdb stores in-frame clones only, minus some. The data hold over 10,000 clones, with around 69% observed a single time. This sample comprised PBMCs, obtained before nivolumab (anti-PD-1) treatment. This receptor was obtained from a person between 40 and 80 years old with oral cavity squamous cell carcinoma. The V and J genes are TRBV6-1 and TRBJ1-4, with D perhaps TRBD1 (5 bases). For the CDR3, the DNA is TGTGCAAGCAAACCGGGACGGGCTAATGAAAAACTGTTTTTT. It yields the protein CASKPGRANEKLFF.